This record looks at one T cell receptor (beta chain) sequence and its context. Its cognate antigen has yet to be identified. Base qualities are missing; no much larger clone stands one base away. The trial excluded patients who had a history of autoimmune disease or who were on systemic immunosuppression. Peripheral blood for TCR sequencing was collected from all dose cohorts at baseline, on cycle 4 day 1, and on cycle 7 day 1. The samples were drawn from a first-in-human, open-label, multicenter phase I dose-escalation trial of ivuxolimab. Adults with locally advanced or metastatic melanoma, renal cell carcinoma, hepatocellular carcinoma or head and neck squamous cell carcinoma were enrolled in the trial. Before TCR sequencing, CD4+ and CD8+ T cells were separately sorted from peripheral blood. As encoded in the germline V gene (reference sequence), CDR1 is SGHNT while CDR2 is YYREEE. The junction shows trimming of 4 bases on V and 3 bases on J, plus 8 bases between the germline ends. From its cysteine to its phenylalanine, the CDR3 spans 12 amino acids. The DNA shown is the 36-base CDR3, in frame from base 1.

This specimen comes from a study of OX40 agonist ivuxolimab in advanced cancers. As for the study more broadly: Ivuxolimab was an agonistic, fully human IgG2 monoclonal antibody directed against OX40 (CD134), a costimulatory receptor. Intravenous ivuxolimab was administered to patients every 2 weeks at six dose levels: 0.01, 0.1, 0.3, 1.5, 3 and 10 mg/kg. Of the approximately 50 dose-escalation patients, hepatocellular carcinoma was present in 19, melanoma in approximately 15, renal cell carcinoma in 9 and head and neck cancer in 9. The dose-escalation cohort was roughly 80% male with a mean age of approximately 60 years, ranging from 23 to 79. Patients were allowed to have had prior anti-PD-1, anti-PD-L1 or anti-CTLA-4 therapy, and 40% to 45% of the dose-escalation patients had been treated with checkpoint inhibitors. Partial responses occurred in three dose-escalation patients, of whom one had hepatocellular carcinoma and two had cutaneous melanoma. Peripheral TCRbeta sequencing was intended to test whether TCR sequence diversity was altered and clonal T-cell expansion was caused by ivuxolimab. The paper describes the monotherapy dose-escalation part (N of about 50 patients) of the phase I trial of ivuxolimab.

To sequence the TCRbeta CDR3 region, genomic DNA was isolated from the sorted cells. The immunoSEQ Assay was used to sequence the TCRbeta CDR3 regions. The source is immuneACCESS, and TCRdb retained only in-frame sequences with V and J called. Part of the clones is not carried over; for the studies checked, unresolved V genes explain less than half of this, and the remainder is unexplained. The sample table records more than 75,000 clones; around 83% of these occur just once. Clones ranked in the top ten supply around 0.2% of the sample. General findings and caveats noted by the study authors: In the 0.1-3.0 mg/kg groups, partial responders were among the patients with the lowest normalized peripheral clonal expansion, particularly in CD8+ T cells. Which antigens the clonally expanded peripheral T cells were specific for was not determined. Low levels of normalized T-cell clonal expansion were also seen in some patients who did not respond. Clonal expansion of both CD4+ and CD8+ blood T cells was observed from baseline to week 6 at doses 0.1 to 3.0 mg/kg. After ivuxolimab, CD8+ T cells had more expanded clones than CD4+ T cells on average.

The chain links TRBV5-4 with TRBJ2-7; no D gene call is confident. The TCR was taken from an adult with an advanced solid tumor such as melanoma, head and neck, liver or kidney cancer. The specimen was CD4+ or CD8+ T cells sorted from blood, collected in a trial of the OX40 agonist ivuxolimab. The CDR3 region has the sequence CASSPNSYEQYF. The DNA sequence follows: TGTGCCAGCAGCCCGAACAGCTACGAGCAGTACTTC. Here the CDR3 is joined to the reference TRBV5-4 and TRBJ2-7 genes, and the full variable domain is: ETGVTQSPTHLIKTRGQQVTLRCSSQSGHNTVSWYQQALGQGPQFIFQYYREEENGRGNFPPRFSGLQFPNYSSELNVNALELDDSALYLCASSPNSYEQYFGPGTRLTVT.